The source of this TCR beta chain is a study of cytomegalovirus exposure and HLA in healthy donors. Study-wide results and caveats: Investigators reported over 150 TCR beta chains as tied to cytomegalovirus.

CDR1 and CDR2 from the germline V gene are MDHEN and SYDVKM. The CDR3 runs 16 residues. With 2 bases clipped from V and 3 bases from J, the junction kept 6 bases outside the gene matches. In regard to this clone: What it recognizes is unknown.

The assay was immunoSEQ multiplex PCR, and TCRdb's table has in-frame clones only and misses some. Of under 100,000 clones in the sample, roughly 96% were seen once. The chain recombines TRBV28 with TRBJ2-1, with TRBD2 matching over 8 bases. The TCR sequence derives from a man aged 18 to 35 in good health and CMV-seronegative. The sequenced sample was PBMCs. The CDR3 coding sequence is TGTGCCAGCAGTTTACCGGGACTAGGGAGCTACAATGAGCAGTTCTTC. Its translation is CASSLPGLGSYNEQFF.